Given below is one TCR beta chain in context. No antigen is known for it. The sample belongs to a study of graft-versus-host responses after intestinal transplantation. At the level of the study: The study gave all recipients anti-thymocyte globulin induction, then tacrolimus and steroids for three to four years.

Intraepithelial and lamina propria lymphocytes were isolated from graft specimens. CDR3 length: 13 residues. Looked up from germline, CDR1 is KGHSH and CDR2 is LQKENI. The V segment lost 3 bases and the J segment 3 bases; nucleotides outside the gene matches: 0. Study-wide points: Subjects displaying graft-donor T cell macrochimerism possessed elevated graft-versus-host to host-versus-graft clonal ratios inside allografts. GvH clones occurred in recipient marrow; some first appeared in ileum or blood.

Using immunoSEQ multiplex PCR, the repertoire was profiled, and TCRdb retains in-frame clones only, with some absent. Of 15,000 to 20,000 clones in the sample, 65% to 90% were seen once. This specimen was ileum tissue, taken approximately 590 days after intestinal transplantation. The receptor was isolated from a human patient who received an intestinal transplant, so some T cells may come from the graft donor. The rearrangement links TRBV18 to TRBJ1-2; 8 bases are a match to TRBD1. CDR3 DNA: TGTGCCAGCTCACCGGACAGGGACTATGGCTACACCTTC. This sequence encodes CASSPDRDYGYTF.